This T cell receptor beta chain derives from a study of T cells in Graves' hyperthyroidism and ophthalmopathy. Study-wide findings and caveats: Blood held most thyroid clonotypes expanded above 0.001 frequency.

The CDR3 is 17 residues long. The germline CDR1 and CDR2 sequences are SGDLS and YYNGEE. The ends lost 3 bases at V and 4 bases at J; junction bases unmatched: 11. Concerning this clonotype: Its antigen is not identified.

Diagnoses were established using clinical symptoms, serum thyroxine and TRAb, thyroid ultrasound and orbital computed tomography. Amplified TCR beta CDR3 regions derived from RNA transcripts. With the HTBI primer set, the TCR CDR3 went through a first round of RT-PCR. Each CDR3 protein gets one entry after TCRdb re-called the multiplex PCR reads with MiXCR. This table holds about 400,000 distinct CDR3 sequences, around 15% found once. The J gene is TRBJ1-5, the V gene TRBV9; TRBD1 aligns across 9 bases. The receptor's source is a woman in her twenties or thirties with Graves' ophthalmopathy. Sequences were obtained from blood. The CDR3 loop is CASSGAIGTGKNQPQHF. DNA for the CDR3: TGTGCCAGCAGCGGAGCGATAGGGACAGGGAAGAATCAGCCCCAGCATTTT. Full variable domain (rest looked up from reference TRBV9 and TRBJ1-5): DSGVTQTPKHLITATGQRVTLRCSPRSGDLSVYWYQQSLDQGLQFLIQYYNGEERAKGNILERFSAQQFPDLHSELNLSSLELGDSALYFCASSGAIGTGKNQPQHFGDGTRLSIL.